These T cell receptor beta chains were read from a single sample in a study of PD-1 blockade in classical Hodgkin lymphoma. Profiled with immunoSEQ multiplex PCR; TCRdb holds only in-frame clones, not every one. The sample lists 40,000 to 45,000 clones, roughly 73% occurring once. Sequences were derived from peripheral blood mononuclear cells (PBMCs), sampled at baseline. The receptor set was obtained from a human donor with classical Hodgkin lymphoma. Each CDR3 is given with its conserved first and last residue. D genes are given only for firm matches. Size is omitted from some rows. Given values are once, few, many or a class for expanded clones.

CDR3nt: TGCAGCGTTGACCCGGGTCCGGGGGGAGAGACCCAGTACTTC
CDR3aa: CSVDPGPGGETQYF
d_gene: TRBD2
v_gene: TRBV29-1
abundance: NA
j_gene: TRBJ2-5

CDR3nt: TGTGCCAGCAGCTTAGCGATTAGTTACGAGCAGTACTTC
CDR3aa: CASSLAISYEQYF
d_gene: NA
v_gene: TRBV7-8
abundance: NA
j_gene: TRBJ2-7

CDR3nt: TGCGCCAGCAGTGAAGGATCACACCGAGAGACCCAGTACTTC
CDR3aa: CASSEGSHRETQYF
d_gene: NA
v_gene: TRBV10-1
abundance: NA
j_gene: TRBJ2-5

CDR3nt: TGTGCCAGCAGCTTGGGCGGGGCAGATACGCAGTATTTT
CDR3aa: CASSLGGADTQYF
d_gene: NA
v_gene: TRBV11-1
abundance: NA
j_gene: TRBJ2-3

CDR3nt: TGTGCCAGCAGCTTCACGGGGAACAATGAGCAGTTCTTC
CDR3aa: CASSFTGNNEQFF
d_gene: NA
v_gene: TRBV11-2
abundance: few
j_gene: TRBJ2-1

CDR3nt: TGCGCCAGCAGCCAAGAGGGTTTTACTGAAGCTTTCTTT
CDR3aa: CASSQEGFTEAFF
d_gene: NA
v_gene: TRBV4-3
abundance: once
j_gene: TRBJ1-1

CDR3nt: TGTGCCAGTAGTATATCTTGGACAGGAGAGACCCAGTACTTC
CDR3aa: CASSISWTGETQYF
d_gene: TRBD1
v_gene: TRBV19
abundance: NA
j_gene: TRBJ2-5

CDR3nt: TGTGCCAGCAGCTTGGCCCCAGGACAGTACTCCTACGAGCAGTACTTC
CDR3aa: CASSLAPGQYSYEQYF
d_gene: NA
v_gene: TRBV5-5
abundance: few
j_gene: TRBJ2-7

CDR3nt: TGCGCCAGCAGCCAATGGGGGAATGGCTACACCTTC
CDR3aa: CASSQWGNGYTF
d_gene: NA
v_gene: TRBV4-3
abundance: NA
j_gene: TRBJ1-2

CDR3nt: TGCGCCAGCAGCCCAGCCTTCGGCGGACCCTACGAGCAGTACTTC
CDR3aa: CASSPAFGGPYEQYF
d_gene: NA
v_gene: TRBV4-3
abundance: NA
j_gene: TRBJ2-7

CDR3nt: TGTGCCAGCAGCGACAGGTTTTGGACTGAAGCTTTCTTT
CDR3aa: CASSDRFWTEAFF
d_gene: NA
v_gene: TRBV6-5
abundance: once
j_gene: TRBJ1-1

CDR3nt: TGTGCCAGTAAAGATAGCAATCAGCCCCAGCATTTT
CDR3aa: CASKDSNQPQHF
d_gene: NA
v_gene: TRBV19
abundance: once
j_gene: TRBJ1-5

CDR3nt: TGTGCCAGCAGCTTGAAGTCTAGCGGGGGGACTGCAGATACGCAGTATTTT
CDR3aa: CASSLKSSGGTADTQYF
d_gene: TRBD2
v_gene: TRBV5-6
abundance: NA
j_gene: TRBJ2-3

CDR3nt: TGTGCCAGCAGCTTGGTACCGGGGGACAGGGTTTCACCCCTCCACTTT
CDR3aa: CASSLVPGDRVSPLHF
d_gene: TRBD1
v_gene: TRBV5-4
abundance: NA
j_gene: TRBJ1-6

CDR3nt: TGTGCCAGCTCACCGGGCGGGACACTGAACACTGAAGCTTTCTTT
CDR3aa: CASSPGGTLNTEAFF
d_gene: NA
v_gene: TRBV18
abundance: NA
j_gene: TRBJ1-1

CDR3nt: TGTGCCAGCAGTTACCCCTCCCGGGACGGTTTGGTGTCCCAGCATTTT
CDR3aa: CASSYPSRDGLVSQHF
d_gene: NA
v_gene: TRBV7-9
abundance: NA
j_gene: TRBJ1-5